The entry below describes one T cell receptor (beta chain). Per the authors' pipeline: Amplification with reference gene primers provided the estimates of nucleated cell counts. Profiling relied on immunoSEQ multiplex PCR, and the TCRdb table lists in-frame clones only, not all of them. V and J calls and clone size come straight from that table; D and trimming were deduced from the DNA. The table lists fewer than 200,000 clones, 70% to 90% of them singletons. The sample comes from a study of blood T cell repertoires in COVID-19. For the study at large: There were acute and convalescent COVID-19 samples, and they came from the United States, Italy and Spain. From T cells, B-cell-depleted T cells, or PBMCs came the material, which was cDNA or gDNA.

This receptor was taken from a man between 60 and 70 years old who had recovered from COVID-19. What was sequenced was peripheral blood.

The CDR3 bases are TGTGCCAGCAGTCATGGCGGGAACACTGAAGCTTTCTTT. Its translation: CASSHGGNTEAFF. The chain recombines TRBV7-9 with TRBJ1-1; D call uncertain. Trimming stripped 6 bases from V and 1 base from J, with 9 bases between. Germline assignment: CDR1 SEHNR and CDR2 FQNEAQ (reference sequence). This CDR3 contains 13 residues.